Presented here are 18 T cell receptor beta chains from one specimen sequenced in a study of cytomegalovirus exposure and HLA in healthy donors. The PCR had 60 Vbeta and 13 Jbeta primers. Clones were sequenced by immunoSEQ multiplex PCR, and TCRdb holds only the in-frame ones, with some missing. In the table there are over 150,000 clones, 60% to 85% of which are singletons. The sequenced sample consisted of PBMCs. These receptors were obtained from a man aged 30 to 45 in good health and CMV-seropositive.

In its sample, this clone was seen a few times. The chain employs TRBV4-2 and TRBJ1-2; TRBD1 aligns across 8 bases. The CDR3 has 14 amino acids. Germline values: CDR1 LGHNA, CDR2 YNFKEQ. The ends lost 6 bases at V and 0 bases at J; junction bases unmatched: 3. CDR3 in amino acids: CASRLGQANYGYTF. The CDR3 DNA reads TGTGCCAGCAGGCTGGGACAGGCTAACTATGGCTACACCTTC.

The chain has TRBV6-5 and TRBJ1-1, with a tentative D call TRBD1 (6 bases). The CDR3 sequence is 15 residues long. V was shortened by 7 bases and J by 0 bases, with 15 bases between the two germline ends. CDR1 and CDR2 from the germline V gene are MNHEY and SVGAGI. In nucleotides, the CDR3 is TGTGCCAGCACCGGACCTGGACAGATGAACACTGAAGCTTTCTTT. Protein product: CASTGPGQMNTEAFF.

V and J are TRBV10-3 and TRBJ2-3, with TRBD1 as a possible D gene (6 bases). The CDR3 extends over 16 amino acids. The germline gives CDR1 ENHRY, CDR2 SYGVKD. V gave up 2 bases and J gave up 4 bases, with 16 bases separating them. CDR3 protein: CAISEDRRGSADTQYF. CDR3 sequence (DNA): TGTGCCATCAGTGAGGATCGCAGGGGAAGCGCAGATACGCAGTATTTT.

This chain links TRBV11-2 with TRBJ2-7, with TRBD1 as a possible D gene (5 bases). V dropped 4 bases and J dropped 6 bases, with 10 bases sitting between them. The CDR3 is 12 residues long. From germline, CDR1 is SGHAT and CDR2 FQNNGV. CDR3 amino acids: CASSWQGSEQYF. Here the CDR3 DNA reads TGTGCCAGCAGCTGGCAGGGTTCCGAGCAGTACTTC. Variable domain in full (rest from reference TRBV11-2 and TRBJ2-7): EAGVAQSPRYKIIEKRQSVAFWCNPISGHATLYWYQQILGQGPKLLIQFQNNGVVDDSQLPKDRFSAERLKGVDSTLKIQPAKLEDSAVYLCASSWQGSEQYFGPGTRLTVT.

CDR3 nucleotides: TGTGCCAGCAGCTTCACCGCGGGCAGTTACGAGCAGTACTTC. It yields the protein CASSFTAGSYEQYF. The rearrangement links TRBV7-2 to TRBJ2-7; the D gene is possibly TRBD2 (5 bases). Deletions cut 3 bases from V and 4 bases from J, with 13 bases between. The germline V gene encodes CDR1 SGHTA and CDR2 FQGNSA. This CDR3 is 14 amino acids long.

The V call is TRBV9, the J call TRBJ2-7; 9 bases align to TRBD1. Germline trimming cut 7 bases from V and 5 bases from J; bases unmatched to any gene: 16. The CDR3 runs to 16 residues. Germline V gene data show CDR1 as SGDLS and CDR2 as YYNGEE. Here the CDR3 reads CASYSLLGTGKDEQYF. CDR3 DNA sequence: TGTGCCAGCTACTCTCTACTGGGGACAGGGAAGGACGAGCAGTACTTC.

The V call is TRBV7-3, the J call TRBJ2-3, with a tentative D call TRBD2 (7 bases). V dropped 3 bases and J dropped 3 bases, with 13 bases sitting between them. Germline loops: CDR1 SGHTA, CDR2 FQGTGA. The CDR3 is 15 residues long. DNA of the CDR3: TGTGCCAGCAGCTTCGGGGGGCTAGCAACAGATACGCAGTATTTT. Translating gives CASSFGGLATDTQYF.

This rearrangement joins TRBV27 to TRBJ2-3; D unclear. The CDR3 sequence is 14 residues long. The V gene lost 3 bases and the J gene lost 0 bases, with 7 bases spanning the gap. Germline CDR1 and CDR2: MNHEY and SMNVEV (reference sequence). The CDR3 bases are TGTGCCAGCAGTTTCCCCCGTAGCACAGATACGCAGTATTTT. Its translation: CASSFPRSTDTQYF.

The chain uses TRBV5-6 and TRBJ2-7; maybe TRBD2 (7 bases). Per germline, CDR1 SGHDT and CDR2 YYEEEE. V shed 3 bases and J shed 1 base, with 17 bases lying between them. The CDR3 covers 16 residues. The CDR3 reads CASSWGGGHQSYEQYF. DNA for the CDR3: TGTGCCAGCAGCTGGGGCGGGGGCCACCAATCCTACGAGCAGTACTTC. Full variable domain (missing parts from reference TRBV5-6 and TRBJ2-7): DAGVTQSPTHLIKTRGQQVTLRCSPKSGHDTVSWYQQALGQGPQFIFQYYEEEERQRGNFPDRFSGHQFPNYSSELNVNALLLGDSALYLCASSWGGGHQSYEQYFGPGTRLTVT.

V gene TRBV4-3 combines with J gene TRBJ2-2; 13 nucleotides agree with TRBD2. The CDR3 runs 19 residues. V lost 4 bases, J lost 0 bases, and 8 bases stayed unmatched. Germline CDR1 is LGHNA and CDR2 is YSLEER. CDR3 loop: CASSPSLAGGFANTGELFF. The DNA of the CDR3 is TGCGCCAGCAGCCCATCACTAGCGGGGGGGTTTGCGAACACCGGGGAGCTGTTTTTT.

The rearrangement joins TRBV28 to TRBJ2-5, with TRBD1 matching over 12 bases. The CDR3 spans 14 residues. The V gene's germline CDR1 is MDHEN and CDR2 SYDVKM. V lost 8 bases and J lost 4; bases outside the gene matches: 5. The CDR3 here is CASGGQGAGETQYF. In nucleotides, the CDR3 is TGTGCCAGCGGGGGACAGGGGGCTGGAGAGACCCAGTACTTC.

The chain recombines TRBV5-6 with TRBJ2-5, with D possibly matching TRBD1 (5 bases). Deletions cut 1 base from V and 3 bases from J, with 10 bases between. Germline loops: CDR1 SGHDT, CDR2 YYEEEE. This CDR3 contains 14 residues. As DNA, the CDR3 is TGTGCCAGCAGCTTGCGGCAAGGGGAAGAGACCCAGTACTTC. Protein product: CASSLRQGEETQYF. Supplemented by reference TRBV5-6 and TRBJ2-5, the full variable domain reads DAGVTQSPTHLIKTRGQQVTLRCSPKSGHDTVSWYQQALGQGPQFIFQYYEEEERQRGNFPDRFSGHQFPNYSSELNVNALLLGDSALYLCASSLRQGEETQYFGPGTRLLVL.

The chain employs TRBV2 and TRBJ2-7; 8 nucleotides match TRBD1. Germline V gene sequence: CDR1 SNHLY, CDR2 FYNNEI. The trim removed 2 bases at V and 5 bases at J, leaving 8 bases unmatched. The CDR3 contains 15 residues. The chain's CDR3 is CASSERGQGLHEQYF. In DNA, the CDR3 is TGTGCCAGCAGTGAACGAGGACAGGGTCTACACGAGCAGTACTTC.

This chain links TRBV2 with TRBJ1-6, with 9 bases matching TRBD1. Germline trimming cut 6 bases from V and 11 bases from J; bases unmatched to any gene: 11. The CDR3 has 15 residues. Germline lookup yields CDR1 SNHLY and CDR2 FYNNEI. The CDR3, as DNA: TGTGCCAGCAGAGAGGCGGACAGGGGTTGGGCACCCCTCCACTTT. Translating gives CASREADRGWAPLHF.

V gene TRBV27 combines with J gene TRBJ2-1; 8 bases fit TRBD1. Unmatched junction bases numbered 18, after V lost 5 bases and J lost 6 bases. The CDR3 contains 18 residues. The germline gives CDR1 MNHEY, CDR2 SMNVEV (reference sequence). CDR3 loop: CASSLQVSGQGKGNEQFF. CDR3 DNA: TGTGCCAGCAGTCTCCAGGTATCCGGACAGGGTAAGGGCAATGAGCAGTTCTTC.

This CDR3 reads CASSFTGAQPQHF. CDR3 sequence (DNA): TGTGCCAGCAGTTTTACAGGGGCTCAGCCCCAGCATTTT. V usage is TRBV6-5 and J usage is TRBJ1-5; 7 bases align to TRBD1. The J segment lost 6 bases and the V segment lost 4 bases, leaving 3 bases of the junction unmatched. Germline assignment: CDR1 MNHEY and CDR2 SVGAGI. The CDR3 is made up of 13 amino acids.

This chain uses TRBV5-1 with TRBJ2-5; D might be TRBD2 (5 bases). V lost 4 bases to trimming and J lost 0 bases, with 16 bases between them. Germline V CDR1 and CDR2: SGHRS, YFSETQ. This CDR3 comprises 16 residues. For the CDR3, the DNA is TGCGCCAGCAGCCCGAGGGTGTCGGGCGACCAAGAGACCCAGTACTTC. Its protein product is CASSPRVSGDQETQYF.

This clone was counted between two and nine times. V usage is TRBV7-9 and J usage is TRBJ2-7; D gene unclear. The CDR3 loop spans 14 amino acids. Trimming removed 0 bases at V and 3 bases at J, with 9 bases between. Per the germline V gene, CDR1 is SEHNR and CDR2 is FQNEAQ (reference sequence). CDR3 coding DNA: TGTGCCAGCAGCTTAGCATGGAGAGACTACGAGCAGTACTTC. Its translation is CASSLAWRDYEQYF.